This T cell receptor beta chain is drawn from a study of glioma-infiltrating T cells (TCRdb year 2016). Turning to the overall study: The study sequenced TCR alpha- and beta-chain repertoires from glioma tissue, from non-neoplastic brain tissue and from matched peripheral blood mononuclear cells. To measure how far tissue and blood T-cell populations diverged, each tissue-infiltrating repertoire was compared against the peripheral blood repertoire of the same patient. The paired cohort comprised three low-grade glioma patients, about eight primary glioblastoma patients and three non-glioma patients contributing non-neoplastic brain tissue. Broad study findings and their caveats: Very few CDR3 sequences were shared between tissue and blood, attributed to high CDR3 diversity and limited sampling. VJ-independent divergence between tissue and blood was below expectation in non-neoplastic patients but above expectation in all gliomas, especially low-grade gliomas. Group comparisons were based on small numbers of patients: three non-neoplastic, three low-grade glioma and 7 to 9 glioblastoma patients.

In the case of this clonotype: There is no known antigen for this receptor. Base qualities were left out, and no much larger clone turns up one base away.

Including the terminal cysteine and phenylalanine, the CDR3 comprises 15 residues. Of the read, only the CDR3 DNA is kept; its 45 bases are in frame from base 1. Taken from the germline V gene, the CDR1 and CDR2 loops are MGHRA and YSYEKL. V is pared back by 8 bases and J by 0 bases, with 16 bases lying between the germline termini. The iRepertoire nested amplicon-rescue multiplex PCR (arm-PCR) platform was used to amplify TCR alpha and beta CDR3 regions from RNA. One-step reverse transcription and amplification used about 90-400 ng of tissue mRNA or PBMC total RNA as input. After bead purification, a secondary multiplex PCR added Illumina adapters, and libraries were gel-purified between 200 and 400 bp. The libraries contained internal 6-nucleotide barcodes that were used for demultiplexing. The libraries were sequenced on an Illumina MiSeq using 2x220 or 2x250 nucleotide paired-end reads. As for how the authors treated the data: Paired reads were merged with FLASH 1.2.11 and aligned to the GRCh37 human genome with BWA-MEM before extracting TRA and TRB reads. An IMGT-derived reference of cassette sequences and CDR3 motifs, with pseudogenes included, was used for V and J assignment. Three-frame translation of reads was performed, and productive CDR3s were defined as those with a C...FGXG motif and no stop codons. Clonotypes were defined as unique combinations of V-J cassette pair and CDR3 amino acid sequence. Hamming distance filtering was applied to reads, with thresholds set by the sequence error rate of each sample in mapped regions. Starting from the raw public reads, TCRdb applied fastp trimming at Q25, assembled clones with MiXCR and retained in-frame beta chains. Here each entry gathers all rows of one CDR3 protein and keeps the most common genes and DNA. These V and J calls are TCRdb output, not the study's own analysis. This sample has about 130,000 distinct CDR3 sequences in its table, and roughly 24% of those were observed once. The ten largest clones capture about 15% of the sample.

The chain couples TRBV4-1 to TRBJ1-1, with an unclear D gene assignment. The source material was glioma tissue, nonneoplastic brain tissue, or PBMCs (not recorded which). The receptor's source is a human donor with low-grade glioma or glioblastoma, undergoing nonglioma brain surgery, or in good health (not recorded which). The DNA reads as follows: TGCGCCAGCGCCAATACTGAATCCATGAACACTGAAGCTTTCTTT. It translates to CASANTESMNTEAFF.